These T cell receptor beta chains were read from a single sample in a study of patients and donors after allogeneic stem cell transplantation. TCRdb redid the calling of the RT-PCR reads with MiXCR, one entry per CDR3 protein. The data contain roughly 250,000 distinct CDR3 sequences, about 14% of them singletons. Sample: blood, either unsorted or a sorted T cell fraction (not recorded which). These receptors came from a human donor who was either an allogeneic HSCT recipient or a stem cell or donor lymphocyte infusion donor (not recorded which). It is not recorded whose cells these are; they may come from a transplant donor. Each CDR3 is given with its conserved first and last residue. The order of the fields is V gene, clone size, D gene, J gene, CDR3 protein, CDR3 DNA. The D gene is left open where the match is weak. The listing skips clone size in some rows; elsewhere it reads once, few, many or a size class.

TRBV12-3/TRBV12-4,-,TRBD1,TRBJ2-5,CASSINQGAPGETQYF,TGTGCCAGCAGTATAAACCAGGGGGCGCCGGGGGAGACCCAGTACTTC
TRBV18,few,TRBD1,TRBJ1-1,CASSPPWDRGRGTEAFF,TGTGCCAGCTCACCCCCGTGGGACAGGGGGCGCGGGACTGAAGCTTTCTTT
TRBV7-9,many,TRBD2,TRBJ2-1,CASSPLTSGGHNEQFF,TGTGCCAGCAGCCCTCTGACTAGCGGGGGACACAATGAGCAGTTCTTC
TRBV12-3/TRBV12-4,-,-,TRBJ1-3,CASGPTLGNTIYF,TGTGCCAGCGGTCCTACCCTTGGAAACACCATATATTTT
TRBV29-1,many,-,TRBJ1-3,CSVEDFWETGNTIYF,TGCAGCGTTGAAGATTTTTGGGAGACCGGAAACACCATATATTTT
TRBV9,-,-,TRBJ2-3,CASSGTPTDTQYF,TGTGCCAGCAGCGGAACCCCCACAGATACGCAGTATTTT
TRBV7-9,-,-,TRBJ2-1,CASSPVVGGSYNEQFF,TGTGCCAGCAGCCCAGTGGTAGGGGGATCCTACAATGAGCAGTTCTTC
TRBV9,-,-,TRBJ2-2,CASSVVATGELFF,TGTGCCAGCAGCGTAGTAGCCACCGGGGAGCTGTTTTTT
TRBV27,few,TRBD1,TRBJ1-1,CASRVDRGTEAFF,TGTGCCAGCAGAGTGGACAGGGGCACTGAAGCTTTCTTT
TRBV6-1,few,TRBD1,TRBJ2-2,CASSIQDRVWGGELFF,TGTGCCAGCAGTATACAAGACAGGGTCTGGGGCGGGGAGCTGTTTTTT
TRBV6-5,many,-,TRBJ2-5,CASSYSISAGETQYF,TGTGCCAGCAGTTACTCGATATCGGCAGGGGAGACCCAGTACTTC
TRBV19,-,TRBD1,TRBJ1-2,CASSPKTGGRGYTF,TGTGCCAGTAGCCCTAAGACAGGGGGTCGGGGCTACACCTTC
TRBV11-2,-,-,TRBJ1-5,CASSGLGFNQPQHF,TGTGCCAGCAGCGGTTTAGGGTTCAATCAGCCCCAGCATTTT
TRBV2,few,-,TRBJ2-2,CASSEVRDHGELFF,TGTGCCAGCAGTGAAGTCAGGGATCACGGGGAGCTGTTTTTT
TRBV12-3/TRBV12-4,-,-,TRBJ2-7,CASSRTTSYEQYF,TGTGCCAGCAGTAGGACTACCTCCTACGAGCAGTACTTC
TRBV29-1,few,-,TRBJ2-5,CSVADETQYF,TGCAGCGTTGCCGACGAGACCCAGTACTTC
TRBV20-1,few,-,TRBJ2-7,CSARWRPSSYEQYF,TGCAGTGCTAGGTGGCGGCCAAGCTCCTACGAGCAGTACTTC
TRBV29-1,-,TRBD2,TRBJ2-5,CSVERAGQETQYF,TGCAGCGTTGAAAGAGCGGGGCAAGAGACCCAGTACTTC
TRBV24-1,-,TRBD1,TRBJ1-2,CATSDFTGDGYTF,TGTGCCACCAGTGATTTTACAGGGGACGGCTACACCTTC
TRBV7-2,-,TRBD1,TRBJ2-7,CASSLSPAGGGYEQYF,TGTGCCAGCAGCTTATCCCCCGCAGGGGGCGGCTACGAGCAGTACTTC